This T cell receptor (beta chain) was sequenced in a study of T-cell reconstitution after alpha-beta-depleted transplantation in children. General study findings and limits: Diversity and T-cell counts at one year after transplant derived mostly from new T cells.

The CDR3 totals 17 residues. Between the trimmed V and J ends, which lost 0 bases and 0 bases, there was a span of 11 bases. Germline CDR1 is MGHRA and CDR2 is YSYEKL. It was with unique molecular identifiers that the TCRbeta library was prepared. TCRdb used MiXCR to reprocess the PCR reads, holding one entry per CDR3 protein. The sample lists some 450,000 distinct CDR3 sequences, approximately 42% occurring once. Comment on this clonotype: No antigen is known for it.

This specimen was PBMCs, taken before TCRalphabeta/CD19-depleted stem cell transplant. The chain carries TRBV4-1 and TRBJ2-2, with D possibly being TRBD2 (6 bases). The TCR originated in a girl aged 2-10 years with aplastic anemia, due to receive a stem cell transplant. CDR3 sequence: CASSQEGGAPNTGELFF. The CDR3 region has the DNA TGCGCCAGCAGCCAAGAGGGCGGGGCGCCGAACACCGGGGAGCTGTTTTTT.